The table lists the clone carrying this T cell receptor beta chain with a count of one. Antigen unknown. The entry originates in a study of shared clonotypes between healthy human individuals. Across the study: CD4 naive and memory got three plates each, CD8 naive two, CD8 memory one.

CD45RA+ naive and CD45RA-negative memory subsets were separated from CD4+ cells. Each PCR replicate from the sorted subsets contained about 180 ng DNA, which is about 31,000 T cell genomes. TCRdb's table, derived via immunoSEQ multiplex PCR, lists solely in-frame clones and lacks some. The sample holds some 1 million clones, about 77% seen once. The junction had 5 bases not matched to a gene; V was cut back by 2 bases and J by 0 bases. Germline V gives CDR1 GTSNPN, CDR2 SVGIG (reference sequence). This CDR3 contains 15 residues. Whole-study findings and limits: Clonotype sharing across donors was expected to vary with sequencing depth.

This receptor was identified in a man aged 18 to 30 in good health. The genes are TRBV30 and TRBJ2-3; 7 bases align to TRBD1. Sequencing was carried out using memory CD4+ T cells sorted from blood. The subset was: CD45RA-negative fraction. The CDR3 DNA reads TGTGCCTGGAGTACGACAGGGTTCAGCACAGATACGCAGTATTTT. This translates into CAWSTTGFSTDTQYF.